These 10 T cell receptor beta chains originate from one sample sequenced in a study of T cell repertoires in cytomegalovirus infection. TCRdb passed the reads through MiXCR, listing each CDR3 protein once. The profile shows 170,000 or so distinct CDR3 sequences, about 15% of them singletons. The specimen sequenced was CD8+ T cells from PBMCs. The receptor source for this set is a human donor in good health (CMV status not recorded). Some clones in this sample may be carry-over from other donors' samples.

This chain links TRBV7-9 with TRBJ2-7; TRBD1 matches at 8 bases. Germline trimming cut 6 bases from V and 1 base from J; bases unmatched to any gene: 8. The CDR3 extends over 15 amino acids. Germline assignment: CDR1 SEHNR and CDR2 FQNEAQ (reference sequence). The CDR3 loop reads CASSSDRGFSYEQYF. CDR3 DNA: TGTGCCAGCAGTTCCGACAGGGGTTTTTCCTACGAGCAGTACTTC.

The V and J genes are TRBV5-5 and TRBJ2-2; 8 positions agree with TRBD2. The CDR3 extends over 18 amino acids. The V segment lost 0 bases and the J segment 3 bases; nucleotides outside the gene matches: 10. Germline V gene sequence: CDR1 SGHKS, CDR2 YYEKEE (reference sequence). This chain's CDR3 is CASSLDIPGGPYTGELFF. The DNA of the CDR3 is TGTGCCAGCAGCTTGGATATTCCGGGGGGGCCCTACACCGGGGAGCTGTTTTTT.

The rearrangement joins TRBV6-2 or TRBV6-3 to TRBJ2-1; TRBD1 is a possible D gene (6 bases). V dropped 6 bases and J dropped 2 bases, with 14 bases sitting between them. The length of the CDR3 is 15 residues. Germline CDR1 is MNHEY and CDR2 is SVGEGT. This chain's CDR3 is CASRDRQGPYNEQFF. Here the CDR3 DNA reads TGTGCCAGCAGGGACAGACAAGGACCCTACAATGAGCAGTTCTTC.

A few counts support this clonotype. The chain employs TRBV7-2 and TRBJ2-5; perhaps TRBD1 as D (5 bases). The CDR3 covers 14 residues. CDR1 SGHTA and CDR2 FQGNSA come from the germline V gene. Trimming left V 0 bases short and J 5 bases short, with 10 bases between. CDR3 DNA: TGTGCCAGCAGCTTAGCGGGGCTTTGGGAGACCCAGTACTTC. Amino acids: CASSLAGLWETQYF.

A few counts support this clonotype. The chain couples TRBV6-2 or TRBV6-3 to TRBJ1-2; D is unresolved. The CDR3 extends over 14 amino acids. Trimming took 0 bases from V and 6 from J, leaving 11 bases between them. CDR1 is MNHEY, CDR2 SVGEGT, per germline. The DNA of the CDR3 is TGTGCCAGCAGTTACTCGAGGGAAAGGAATGGCTACACCTTC. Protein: CASSYSRERNGYTF.

The CDR3 here is CASSSWDSYNSPLHF. In DNA, the CDR3 is TGTGCCAGCAGTTCCTGGGATTCCTATAATTCACCCCTCCACTTT. The J gene is TRBJ1-6, the V gene TRBV12-3 or TRBV12-4; no reliable D call. The CDR3 extends over 15 amino acids. V lost 4 bases and J 1 base, leaving 8 bases between the germline ends.

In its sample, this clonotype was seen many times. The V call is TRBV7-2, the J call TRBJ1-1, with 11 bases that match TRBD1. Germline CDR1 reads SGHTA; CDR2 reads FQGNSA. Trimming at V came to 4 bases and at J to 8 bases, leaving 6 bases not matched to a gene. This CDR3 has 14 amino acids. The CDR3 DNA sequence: TGTGCCAGCAGCTCCGGACAGGGGGCGGCAGAAGCTTTCTTT. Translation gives CASSSGQGAAEAFF.

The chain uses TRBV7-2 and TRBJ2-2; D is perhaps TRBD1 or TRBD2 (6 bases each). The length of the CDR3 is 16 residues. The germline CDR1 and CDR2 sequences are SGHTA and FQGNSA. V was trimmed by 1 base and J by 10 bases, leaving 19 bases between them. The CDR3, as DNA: TGTGCCAGCAGCTTAGGCCGGGGGCCTTGGGCCGAGGAGCTGTTTTTT. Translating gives CASSLGRGPWAEELFF.

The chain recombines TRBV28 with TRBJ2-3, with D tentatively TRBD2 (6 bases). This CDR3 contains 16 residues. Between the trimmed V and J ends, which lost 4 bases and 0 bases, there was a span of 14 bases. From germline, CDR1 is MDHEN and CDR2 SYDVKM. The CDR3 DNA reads TGTGCCAGCAGTTACGAGCGGGCTTCTAGCACAGATACGCAGTATTTT. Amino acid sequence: CASSYERASSTDTQYF. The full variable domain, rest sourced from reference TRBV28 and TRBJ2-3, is DVKVTQSSRYLVKRTGEKVFLECVQDMDHENMFWYRQDPGLGLRLIYFSYDVKMKEKGDIPEGYSVSREKKERFSLILESASTNQTSMYLCASSYERASSTDTQYFGPGTRLTVL.

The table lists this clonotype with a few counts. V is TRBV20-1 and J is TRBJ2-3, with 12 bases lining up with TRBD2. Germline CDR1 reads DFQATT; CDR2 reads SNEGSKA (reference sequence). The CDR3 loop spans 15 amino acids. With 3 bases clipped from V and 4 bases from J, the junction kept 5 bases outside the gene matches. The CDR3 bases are TGCAGTGCTAGGTCTAGCGGGGGGGAGCCAGATACGCAGTATTTT. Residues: CSARSSGGEPDTQYF.